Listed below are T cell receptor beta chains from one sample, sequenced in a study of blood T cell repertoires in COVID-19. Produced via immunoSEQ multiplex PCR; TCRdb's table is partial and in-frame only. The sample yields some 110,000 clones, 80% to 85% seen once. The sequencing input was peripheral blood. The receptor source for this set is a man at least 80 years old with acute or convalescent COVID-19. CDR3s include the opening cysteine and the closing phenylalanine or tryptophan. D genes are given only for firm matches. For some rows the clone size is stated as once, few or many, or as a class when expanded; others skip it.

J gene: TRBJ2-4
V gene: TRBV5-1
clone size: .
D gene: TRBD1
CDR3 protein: CASSYPGQGAKNIQYF
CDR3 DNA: TGCGCCAGCAGCTACCCGGGACAGGGGGCCAAAAACATTCAGTACTTC

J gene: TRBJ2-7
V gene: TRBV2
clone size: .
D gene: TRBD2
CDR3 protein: CASTGTSGRSEQYF
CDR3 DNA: TGTGCCAGCACCGGGACTAGCGGGAGATCCGAGCAGTACTTC

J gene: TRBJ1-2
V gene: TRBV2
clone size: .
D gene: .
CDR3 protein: CASSEAGTSSANYGYTF
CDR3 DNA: TGTGCCAGCAGTGAAGCCGGGACAAGTTCTGCTAACTATGGCTACACCTTC

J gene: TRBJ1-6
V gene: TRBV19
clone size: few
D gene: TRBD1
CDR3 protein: CASTTGVYNSPLHF
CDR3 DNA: TGTGCCAGTACCACAGGGGTGTATAATTCACCCCTCCACTTT

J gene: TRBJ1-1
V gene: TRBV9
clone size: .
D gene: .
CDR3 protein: CASSVRQANTEAFF
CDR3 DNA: TGTGCCAGCAGCGTGAGACAGGCGAACACTGAAGCTTTCTTT

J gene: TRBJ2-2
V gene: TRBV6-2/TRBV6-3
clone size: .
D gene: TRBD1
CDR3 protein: CASSYSYETGGLANTGELFF
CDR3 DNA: TGTGCCAGCAGTTACTCGTATGAGACAGGGGGTCTCGCGAACACCGGGGAGCTGTTTTTT

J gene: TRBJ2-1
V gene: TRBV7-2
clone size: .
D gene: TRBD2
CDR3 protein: CASSSSGNSYNEQFF
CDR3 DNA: TGTGCCAGCAGCTCGAGCGGGAACTCCTACAATGAGCAGTTCTTC

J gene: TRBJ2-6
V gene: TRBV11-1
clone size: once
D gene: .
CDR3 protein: CASSLAQGSGANVLTF
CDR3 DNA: TGTGCCAGCAGCTTAGCACAGGGCTCTGGGGCCAACGTCCTGACTTTC

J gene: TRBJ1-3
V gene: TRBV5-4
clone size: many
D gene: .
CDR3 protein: CASSLPEAGNTIYF
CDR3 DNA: TGTGCCAGCAGCTTGCCGGAGGCTGGAAACACCATATATTTT

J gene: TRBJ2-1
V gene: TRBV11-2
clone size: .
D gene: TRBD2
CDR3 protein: CASTLAGKPNEQFF
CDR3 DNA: TGTGCCAGCACGTTAGCGGGCAAGCCCAATGAGCAGTTCTTC

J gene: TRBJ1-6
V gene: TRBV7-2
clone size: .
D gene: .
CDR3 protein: CASSLIGQGLSPLHF
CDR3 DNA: TGTGCCAGCAGCTTAATAGGGCAGGGGTTGTCACCCCTCCACTTT

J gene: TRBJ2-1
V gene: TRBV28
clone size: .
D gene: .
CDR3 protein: CASSVLTMQFF
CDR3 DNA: TGTGCCAGCAGTGTACTTACGATGCAGTTCTTC

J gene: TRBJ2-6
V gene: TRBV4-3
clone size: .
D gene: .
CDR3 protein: CASSQRLLTSGANVLTF
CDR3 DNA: TGCGCCAGCAGCCAAAGGCTCTTGACTTCTGGGGCCAACGTCCTGACTTTC

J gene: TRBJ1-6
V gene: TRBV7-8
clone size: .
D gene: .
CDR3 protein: CASSLEANSPLHF
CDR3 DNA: TGTGCCAGCAGCTTAGAAGCAAATTCACCCCTCCACTTT

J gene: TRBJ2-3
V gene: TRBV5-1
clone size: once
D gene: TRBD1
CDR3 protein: CASSSTGTGHLNRRYF
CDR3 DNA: TGCGCCAGCAGCTCCACCGGGACAGGACACCTCAATAGACGGTATTTT

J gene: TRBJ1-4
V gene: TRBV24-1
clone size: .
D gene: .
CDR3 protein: CATSEGGVTNEKLFF
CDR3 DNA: TGTGCCACCAGTGAGGGGGGTGTGACTAATGAAAAACTGTTTTTT

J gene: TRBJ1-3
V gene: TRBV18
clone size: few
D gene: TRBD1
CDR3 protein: CASSRDRGFGNTIYF
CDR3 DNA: TGTGCCAGCTCGCGGGACAGGGGTTTTGGAAACACCATATATTTT

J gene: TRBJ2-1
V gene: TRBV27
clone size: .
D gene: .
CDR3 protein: CASSLGSPQVANEQFF
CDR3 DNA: TGTGCCAGCAGCCTAGGATCTCCCCAGGTAGCGAATGAGCAGTTCTTC

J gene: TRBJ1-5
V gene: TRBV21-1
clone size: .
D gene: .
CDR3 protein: CASSKATGQGRDSNQPQHF
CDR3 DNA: TGTGCCAGCAGCAAAGCGACGGGACAGGGTAGGGATAGCAATCAGCCCCAGCATTTT

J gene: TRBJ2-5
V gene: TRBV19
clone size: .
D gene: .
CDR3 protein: CASAQAAQETQYF
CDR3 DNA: TGTGCCAGCGCCCAGGCCGCGCAAGAGACCCAGTACTTC

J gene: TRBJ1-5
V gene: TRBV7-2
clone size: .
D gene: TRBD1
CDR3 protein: CASSRTGGHSNQPQHF
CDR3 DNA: TGTGCCAGCAGCAGGACAGGGGGCCATAGCAATCAGCCCCAGCATTTT

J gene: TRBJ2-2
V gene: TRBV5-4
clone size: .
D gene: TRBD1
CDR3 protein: CASRPGTGTSSNTGELFF
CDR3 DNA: TGTGCCAGCAGACCAGGGACAGGGACGTCTTCGAACACCGGGGAGCTGTTTTTT

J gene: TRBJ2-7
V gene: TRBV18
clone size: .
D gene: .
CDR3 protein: CASSPARSTGGEQYF
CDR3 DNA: TGTGCCAGCTCACCAGCGCGGTCTACAGGCGGCGAGCAGTACTTC

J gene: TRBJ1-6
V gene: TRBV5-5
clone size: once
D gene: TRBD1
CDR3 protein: CASSLDPGTGWNSPLHF
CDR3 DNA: TGTGCCAGCAGCTTGGACCCCGGGACAGGGTGGAATTCACCCCTCCACTTT

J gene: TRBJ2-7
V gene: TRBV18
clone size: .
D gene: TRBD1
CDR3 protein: CASSERTGQSYEQYF
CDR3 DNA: TGTGCCAGCTCAGAGCGGACAGGCCAGTCCTACGAGCAGTACTTC

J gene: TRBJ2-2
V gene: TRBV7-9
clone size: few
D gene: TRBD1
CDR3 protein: CASNRGQANTGELFF
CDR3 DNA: TGTGCCAGCAATAGGGGACAGGCGAACACCGGGGAGCTGTTTTTT

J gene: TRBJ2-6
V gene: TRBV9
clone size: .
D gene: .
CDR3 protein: CASSELKSGGSGANVLTF
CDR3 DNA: TGTGCCAGCAGCGAGCTAAAGAGTGGCGGCTCTGGGGCCAACGTCCTGACTTTC